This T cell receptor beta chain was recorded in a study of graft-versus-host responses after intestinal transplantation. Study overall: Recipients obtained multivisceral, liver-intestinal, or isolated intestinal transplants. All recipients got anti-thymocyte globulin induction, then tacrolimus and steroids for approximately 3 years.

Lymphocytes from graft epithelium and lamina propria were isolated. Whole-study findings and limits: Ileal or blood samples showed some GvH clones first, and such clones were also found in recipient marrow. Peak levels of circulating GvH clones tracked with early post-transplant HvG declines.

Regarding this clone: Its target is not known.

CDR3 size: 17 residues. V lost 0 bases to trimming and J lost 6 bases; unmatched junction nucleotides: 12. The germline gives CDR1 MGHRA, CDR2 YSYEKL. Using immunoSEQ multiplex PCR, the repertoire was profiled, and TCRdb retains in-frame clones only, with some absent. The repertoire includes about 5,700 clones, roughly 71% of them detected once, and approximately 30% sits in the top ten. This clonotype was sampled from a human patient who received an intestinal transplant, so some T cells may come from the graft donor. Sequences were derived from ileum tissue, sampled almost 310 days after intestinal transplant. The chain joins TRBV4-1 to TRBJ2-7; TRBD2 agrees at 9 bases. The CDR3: CASSQDPPAGGPIEQYF. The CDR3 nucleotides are TGCGCCAGCAGCCAAGATCCCCCCGCGGGAGGGCCGATCGAGCAGTACTTC.